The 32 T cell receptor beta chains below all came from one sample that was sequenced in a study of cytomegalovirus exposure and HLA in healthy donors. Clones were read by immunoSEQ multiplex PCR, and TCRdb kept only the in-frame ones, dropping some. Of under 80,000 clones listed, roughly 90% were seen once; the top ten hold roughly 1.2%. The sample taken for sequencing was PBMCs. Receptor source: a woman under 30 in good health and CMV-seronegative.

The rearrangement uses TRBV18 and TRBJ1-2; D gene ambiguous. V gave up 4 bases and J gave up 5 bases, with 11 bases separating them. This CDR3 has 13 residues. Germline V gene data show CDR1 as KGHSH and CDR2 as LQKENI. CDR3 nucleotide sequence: TGTGCCAGCTCACTTACAGATGAGTATGGCTACACCTTC. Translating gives CASSLTDEYGYTF.

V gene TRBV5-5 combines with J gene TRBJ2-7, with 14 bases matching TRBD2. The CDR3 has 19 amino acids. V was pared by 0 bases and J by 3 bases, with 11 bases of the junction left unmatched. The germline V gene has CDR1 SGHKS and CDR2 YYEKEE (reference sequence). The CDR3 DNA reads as TGTGCCAGCAGCTTGGGGTCCCCGGGACTAGCGGGAGTAGGCTACGAGCAGTACTTC. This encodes CASSLGSPGLAGVGYEQYF.

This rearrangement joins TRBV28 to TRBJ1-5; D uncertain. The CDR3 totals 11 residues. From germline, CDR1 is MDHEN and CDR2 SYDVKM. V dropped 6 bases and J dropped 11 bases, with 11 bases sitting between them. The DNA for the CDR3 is TGTGCCAGCAGCCTCTTTCTGTCCCAGCATTTT. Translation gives CASSLFLSQHF.

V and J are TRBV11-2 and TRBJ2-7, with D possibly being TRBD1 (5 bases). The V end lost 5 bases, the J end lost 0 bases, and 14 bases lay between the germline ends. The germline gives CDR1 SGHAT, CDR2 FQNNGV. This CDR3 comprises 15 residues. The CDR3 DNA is TGTGCCAGCAGCCAGTCTTGGGGCGCCTCCTACGAGCAGTACTTC. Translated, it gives CASSQSWGASYEQYF.

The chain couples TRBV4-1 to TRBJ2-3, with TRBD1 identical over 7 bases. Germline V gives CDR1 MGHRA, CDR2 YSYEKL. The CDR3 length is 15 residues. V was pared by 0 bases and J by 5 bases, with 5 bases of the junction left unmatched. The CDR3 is CASSQERGPGDTQYF. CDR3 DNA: TGCGCCAGCAGCCAAGAAAGGGGGCCGGGAGATACGCAGTATTTT.

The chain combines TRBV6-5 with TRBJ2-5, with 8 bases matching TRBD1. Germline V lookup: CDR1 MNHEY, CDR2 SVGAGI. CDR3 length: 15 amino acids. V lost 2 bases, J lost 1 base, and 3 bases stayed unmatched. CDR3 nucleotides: TGTGCCAGCAGTTACCCGGGACAGGCCCAAGAGACCCAGTACTTC. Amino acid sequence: CASSYPGQAQETQYF.

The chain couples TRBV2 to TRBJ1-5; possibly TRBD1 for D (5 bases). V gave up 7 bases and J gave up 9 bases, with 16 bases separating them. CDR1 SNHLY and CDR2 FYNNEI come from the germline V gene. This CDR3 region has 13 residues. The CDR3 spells CASTLRGGVPQHF. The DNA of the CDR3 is TGTGCCAGCACCCTCAGAGGAGGGGTGCCCCAGCATTTT.

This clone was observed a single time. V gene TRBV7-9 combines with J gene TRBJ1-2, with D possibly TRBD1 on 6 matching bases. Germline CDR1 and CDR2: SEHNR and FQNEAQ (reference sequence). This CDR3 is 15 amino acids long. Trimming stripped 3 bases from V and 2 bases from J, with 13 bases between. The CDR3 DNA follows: TGTGCCAGCAGCTTCACAGGGAGTTCCAACTATGGCTACACCTTC. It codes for CASSFTGSSNYGYTF.

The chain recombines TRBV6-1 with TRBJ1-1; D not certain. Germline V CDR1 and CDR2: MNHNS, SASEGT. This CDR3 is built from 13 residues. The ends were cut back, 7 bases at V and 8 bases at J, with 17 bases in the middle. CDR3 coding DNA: TGTGCCAGCACGAGGGTGACGGTAAGCGAAGCTTTCTTT. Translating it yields CASTRVTVSEAFF.

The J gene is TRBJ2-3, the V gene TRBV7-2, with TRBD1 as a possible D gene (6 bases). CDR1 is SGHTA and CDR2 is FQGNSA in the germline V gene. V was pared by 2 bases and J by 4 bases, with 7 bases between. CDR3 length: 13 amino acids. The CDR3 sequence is CASSLQGSDTQYF. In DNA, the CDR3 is TGTGCCAGCAGCTTACAGGGGTCAGATACGCAGTATTTT.

CDR3: CASSTLYGGIHEQYF. The CDR3 DNA reads as TGTGCCAGCAGTACTCTTTATGGCGGGATCCACGAGCAGTACTTC. The rearrangement uses TRBV2 and TRBJ2-7; a weak D match, TRBD2 (6 bases). This CDR3 region has 15 residues. The V end lost 5 bases, the J end lost 5 bases, and 19 bases lay between the germline ends. Per the germline V gene, CDR1 is SNHLY and CDR2 is FYNNEI.

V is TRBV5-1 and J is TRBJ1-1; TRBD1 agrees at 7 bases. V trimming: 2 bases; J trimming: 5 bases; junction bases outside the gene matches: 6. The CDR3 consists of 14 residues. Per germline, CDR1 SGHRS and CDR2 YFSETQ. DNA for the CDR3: TGCGCCAGCAGCTTAGACCCAGGGGGGACTGAAGCTTTCTTT. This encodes CASSLDPGGTEAFF.

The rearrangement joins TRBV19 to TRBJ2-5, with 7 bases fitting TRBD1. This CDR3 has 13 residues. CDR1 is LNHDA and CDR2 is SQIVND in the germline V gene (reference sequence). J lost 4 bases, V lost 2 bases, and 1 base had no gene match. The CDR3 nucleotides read TGTGCCAGTAGTATATCAGGGGGAGAGACCCAGTACTTC. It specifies CASSISGGETQYF.

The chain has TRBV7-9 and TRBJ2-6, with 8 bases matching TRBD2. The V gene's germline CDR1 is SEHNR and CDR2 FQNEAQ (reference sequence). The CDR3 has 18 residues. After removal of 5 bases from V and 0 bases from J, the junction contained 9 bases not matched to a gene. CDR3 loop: CASSPRLAPSSGANVLTF. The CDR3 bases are TGTGCCAGCAGCCCACGACTAGCGCCTAGCTCTGGGGCCAACGTCCTGACTTTC.

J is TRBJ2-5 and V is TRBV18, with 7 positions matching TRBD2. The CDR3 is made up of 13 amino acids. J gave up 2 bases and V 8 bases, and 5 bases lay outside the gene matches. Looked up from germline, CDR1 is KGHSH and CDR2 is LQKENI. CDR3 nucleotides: TGTGCCAGCGCCCGAGCGGGGCAAGAGACCCAGTACTTC. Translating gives CASARAGQETQYF.

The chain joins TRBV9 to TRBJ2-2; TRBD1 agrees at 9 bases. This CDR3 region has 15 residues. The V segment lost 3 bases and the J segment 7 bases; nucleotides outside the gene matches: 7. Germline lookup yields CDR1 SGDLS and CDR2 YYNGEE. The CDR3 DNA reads TGTGCCAGCAGCGCTAACCGGGACAGGGTCGGGGAGCTGTTTTTT. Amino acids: CASSANRDRVGELFF.

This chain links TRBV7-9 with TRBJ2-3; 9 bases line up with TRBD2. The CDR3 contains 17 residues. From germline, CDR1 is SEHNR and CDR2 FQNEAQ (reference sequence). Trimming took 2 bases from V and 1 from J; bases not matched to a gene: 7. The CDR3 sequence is CASSLNSGGRGTDTQYF. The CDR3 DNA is TGTGCCAGCAGCTTAAACAGCGGGGGGCGGGGCACAGATACGCAGTATTTT.

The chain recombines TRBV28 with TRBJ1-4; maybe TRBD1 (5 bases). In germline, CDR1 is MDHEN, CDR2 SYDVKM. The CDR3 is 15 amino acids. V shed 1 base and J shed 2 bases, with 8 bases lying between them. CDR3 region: CASSLFQGTNEKLFF. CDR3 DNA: TGTGCCAGCAGTTTATTCCAGGGTACTAATGAAAAACTGTTTTTT.

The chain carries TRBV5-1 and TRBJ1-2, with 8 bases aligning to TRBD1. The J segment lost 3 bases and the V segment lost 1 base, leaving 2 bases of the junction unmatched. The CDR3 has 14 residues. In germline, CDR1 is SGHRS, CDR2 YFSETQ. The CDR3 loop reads CASSLSGGDYGYTF. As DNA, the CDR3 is TGCGCCAGCAGCTTGTCAGGGGGCGACTATGGCTACACCTTC.

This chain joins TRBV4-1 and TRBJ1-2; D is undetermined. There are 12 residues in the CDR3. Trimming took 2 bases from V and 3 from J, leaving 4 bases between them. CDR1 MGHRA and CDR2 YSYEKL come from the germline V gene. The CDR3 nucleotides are TGCGCCAGCAGCCAACGTGACTATGGCTACACCTTC. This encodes CASSQRDYGYTF.

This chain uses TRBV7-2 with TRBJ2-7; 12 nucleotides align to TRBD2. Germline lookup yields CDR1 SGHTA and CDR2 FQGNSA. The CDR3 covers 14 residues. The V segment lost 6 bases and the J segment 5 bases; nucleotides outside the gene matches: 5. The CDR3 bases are TGTGCCAGCAGACGGACTAGCGGGGTCAACGAGCAGTACTTC. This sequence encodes CASRRTSGVNEQYF.

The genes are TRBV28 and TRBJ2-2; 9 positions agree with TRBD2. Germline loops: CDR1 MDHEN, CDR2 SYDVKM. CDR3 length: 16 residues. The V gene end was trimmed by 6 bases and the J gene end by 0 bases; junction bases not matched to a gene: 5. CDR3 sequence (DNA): TGTGCCAGCAGATTAGCGGGAGCCTCGAACACCGGGGAGCTGTTTTTT. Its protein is CASRLAGASNTGELFF.

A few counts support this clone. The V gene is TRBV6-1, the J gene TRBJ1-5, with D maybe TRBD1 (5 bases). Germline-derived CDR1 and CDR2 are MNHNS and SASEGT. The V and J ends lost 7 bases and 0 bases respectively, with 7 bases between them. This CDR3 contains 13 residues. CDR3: CASTGYSNQPQHF. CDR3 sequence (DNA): TGTGCCAGCACAGGGTATAGCAATCAGCCCCAGCATTTT.

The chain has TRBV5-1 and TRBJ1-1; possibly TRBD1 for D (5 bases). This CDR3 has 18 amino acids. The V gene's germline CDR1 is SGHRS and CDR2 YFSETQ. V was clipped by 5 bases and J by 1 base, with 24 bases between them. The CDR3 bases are TGCGCCAGCAGTCGACCTGTCCAGGGAAGGGAATCGAACACTGAAGCTTTCTTT. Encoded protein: CASSRPVQGRESNTEAFF.

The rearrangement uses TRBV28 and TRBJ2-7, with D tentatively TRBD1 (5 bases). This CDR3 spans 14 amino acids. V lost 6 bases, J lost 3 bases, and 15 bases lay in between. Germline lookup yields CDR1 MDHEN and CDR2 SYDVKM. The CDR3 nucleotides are TGTGCCAGCAGCCTCGACAGTGGACGCTACGAGCAGTACTTC. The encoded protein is CASSLDSGRYEQYF.

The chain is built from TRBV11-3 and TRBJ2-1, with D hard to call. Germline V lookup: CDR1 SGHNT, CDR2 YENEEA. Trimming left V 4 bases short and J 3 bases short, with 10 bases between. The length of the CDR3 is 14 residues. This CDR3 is CASSSGDFYNEQFF. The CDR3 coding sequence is TGTGCCAGCAGCTCCGGAGACTTCTACAATGAGCAGTTCTTC.

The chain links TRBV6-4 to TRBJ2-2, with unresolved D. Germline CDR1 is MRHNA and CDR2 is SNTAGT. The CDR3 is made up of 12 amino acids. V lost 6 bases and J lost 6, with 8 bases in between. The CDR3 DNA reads TGTGCCAGCAGGCCCCCGGCCGGGGAGCTGTTTTTT. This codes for CASRPPAGELFF.

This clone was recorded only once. CDR3 DNA sequence: TGTGCCAGCAGCTCAAGACAGAATGAAAAACTGTTTTTT. It encodes CASSSRQNEKLFF. V is TRBV28 and J is TRBJ1-4, with D maybe TRBD1 (5 bases). The CDR3 has 13 residues. Deletions cut 6 bases from V and 5 bases from J, with 10 bases between. Germline CDR1 MDHEN, CDR2 SYDVKM. The full variable domain, rest sourced from reference TRBV28 and TRBJ1-4, is DVKVTQSSRYLVKRTGEKVFLECVQDMDHENMFWYRQDPGLGLRLIYFSYDVKMKEKGDIPEGYSVSREKKERFSLILESASTNQTSMYLCASSSRQNEKLFFGSGTQLSVL.

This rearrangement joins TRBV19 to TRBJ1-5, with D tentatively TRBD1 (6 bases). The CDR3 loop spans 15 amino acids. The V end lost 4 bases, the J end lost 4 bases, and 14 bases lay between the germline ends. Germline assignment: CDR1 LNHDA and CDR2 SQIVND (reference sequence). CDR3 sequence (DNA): TGTGCCAGTAGTAGGGGTCGACAGGAGAATCAGCCCCAGCATTTT. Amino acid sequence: CASSRGRQENQPQHF.

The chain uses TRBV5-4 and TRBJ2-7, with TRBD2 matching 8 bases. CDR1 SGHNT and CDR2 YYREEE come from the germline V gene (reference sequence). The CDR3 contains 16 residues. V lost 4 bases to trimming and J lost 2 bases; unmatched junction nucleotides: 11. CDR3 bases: TGTGCCAGCAGCACAAGTAACACCGGGAGGGCCTACGAGCAGTACTTC. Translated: CASSTSNTGRAYEQYF. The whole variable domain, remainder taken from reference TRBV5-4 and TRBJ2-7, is ETGVTQSPTHLIKTRGQQVTLRCSSQSGHNTVSWYQQALGQGPQFIFQYYREEENGRGNFPPRFSGLQFPNYSSELNVNALELDDSALYLCASSTSNTGRAYEQYFGPGTRLTVT.

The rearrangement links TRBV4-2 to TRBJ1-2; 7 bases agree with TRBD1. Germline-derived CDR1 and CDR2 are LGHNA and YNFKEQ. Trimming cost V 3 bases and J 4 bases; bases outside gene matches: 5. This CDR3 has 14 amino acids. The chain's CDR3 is CASSQIGQAYGYTF. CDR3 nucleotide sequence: TGTGCCAGCAGCCAGATTGGACAGGCCTATGGCTACACCTTC.

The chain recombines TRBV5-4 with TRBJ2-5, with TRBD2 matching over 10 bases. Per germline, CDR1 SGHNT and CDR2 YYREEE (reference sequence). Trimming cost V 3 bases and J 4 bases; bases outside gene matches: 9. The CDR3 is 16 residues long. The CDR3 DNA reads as TGTGCCAGCAGCTCCCCAAGAGCGGGGGGGAGAGAGACCCAGTACTTC. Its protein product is CASSSPRAGGRETQYF.